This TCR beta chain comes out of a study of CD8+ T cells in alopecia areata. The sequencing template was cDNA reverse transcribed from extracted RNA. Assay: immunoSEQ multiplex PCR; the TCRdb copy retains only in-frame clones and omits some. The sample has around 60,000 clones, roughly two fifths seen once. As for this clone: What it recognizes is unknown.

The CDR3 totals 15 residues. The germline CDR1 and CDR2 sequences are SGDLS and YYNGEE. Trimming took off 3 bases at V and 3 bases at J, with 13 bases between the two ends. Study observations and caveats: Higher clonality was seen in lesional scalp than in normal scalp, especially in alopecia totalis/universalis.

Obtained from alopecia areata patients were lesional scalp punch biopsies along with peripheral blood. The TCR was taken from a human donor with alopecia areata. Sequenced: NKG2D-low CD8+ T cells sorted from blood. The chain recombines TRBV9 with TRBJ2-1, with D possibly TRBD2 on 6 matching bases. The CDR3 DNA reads TGTGCCAGCAGCGCTCCGACTAGTTACTACAATGAGCAGTTCTTC. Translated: CASSAPTSYYNEQFF. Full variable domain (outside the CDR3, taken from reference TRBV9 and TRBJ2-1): DSGVTQTPKHLITATGQRVTLRCSPRSGDLSVYWYQQSLDQGLQFLIQYYNGEERAKGNILERFSAQQFPDLHSELNLSSLELGDSALYFCASSAPTSYYNEQFFGPGTRLTVL.